This T cell receptor (beta chain) was identified during a study of blood T cells in healthy people across ages (dated by TCRdb to the mid-2010s). General notes on the study: In model experiments, template switching captured about one uniquely barcoded TCR beta cDNA molecule for every two T cells. The study analyzed two additional independent replicas of 1 million unique cDNA reads from the same blood draw for two donors, one aged 18 to 29 and one aged 80 or older. To track age-related changes in TCR beta repertoire diversity, the study relied on deep sequencing normalized with unique cDNA molecular identifiers. To avoid experimental bias, donors of different ages were distributed randomly across sequencing lanes. The donors were divided into four age groups: young (average around 17 years), middle-aged (about 39), aged (62) and long-lived (roughly 82). The paper's findings and limits, for the study overall: A strong correlation was found between observed TCR beta diversity and the percentage of naive T cells measured by flow cytometry. Estimates of total diversity based on one million sequenced T cells were regarded as lower bounds and as underestimates. Bulk unsorted PBMC profiling prevented conclusive comparison of naive and antigen-experienced compartments. Compared with the aged group, the long-lived group had more naive CD4+ T cells, fewer expanded clones and increased TCR diversity, suggesting age selection. As age increased, observed TCR beta diversity per million T cells dropped in a roughly linear way, and a significant reduction was already evident by age around 41. Because the CMV infection status of the donors was unknown, age-related changes in expanded clonotypes may potentially have been confounded.

The CDR3 runs 12 amino acids, cysteine and phenylalanine included. Only the CDR3 DNA stays, 36 bases, in frame from base 1. The CDR1 and CDR2 encoded by the germline V gene (reference sequence) are MNHNY and SVGAGI. Cut back by 2 bases and 6 bases, the V and J ends lie 5 bases apart. Library preparation used 5' RACE. Sequencing used an Illumina HiSeq 2500. A second PCR of roughly 6 to 11 cycles was run with a J-beta primer mix and a sample-barcoded 5' primer. A template-switch 5' adaptor carrying 12 random nucleotides introduced a unique molecular identifier onto each TCR beta cDNA molecule. Each sample yielded at least 2.5 million CDR3-containing paired-end reads. The Mint cDNA synthesis kit, primed by a TRBC-specific oligonucleotide, was used to synthesize first-strand cDNA from all RNA. Following uracil-DNA glycosylase treatment, all cDNA underwent a first 18-cycle PCR with the universal primers M1SS and BC2_uni_R. The study's own analysis went as follows. Normalization of each sample was performed by random selection of 1 million high-quality reads, each carrying a distinct molecular identifier. Instead of being binned into consensus sequences, reads with shared molecular identifiers were discarded. MiTCR, run with a Q25 quality threshold and the strictest error-elimination algorithm, handled CDR3 identification, clonotype clustering and error correction. Lower-bound total TCR beta diversity was estimated with a nonparametric unseen species model using Euler transformation. TCRdb passed the public sequencing reads through fastp at Q25 and MiXCR, retaining productive beta sequences. Entries are consolidated by CDR3 protein sequence, retaining the most common genes and DNA. The V and J calls, along with clone size, are taken from TCRdb and not from the paper's own processing. The sample has roughly 1.5 million distinct CDR3 sequences on record, around 40% of them singletons. About 3.8% of the sample lies in the top ten.

In this sample, this clonotype turned up a few times. It has no known antigen specificity. No base qualities exist here, and no much larger clone lies one base off it. The roughly 42 donors, aged about 6 to 100 years, were systemically healthy Caucasian individuals from Russia. Each donor gave 9.5 to 10 milliliters of peripheral blood, drawn into EDTA-treated Vacutainer tubes. Ficoll-Paque density-gradient centrifugation was used to isolate PBMCs, with at least 6.5 million per sample. Trizol reagent was used to extract total RNA from the PBMCs, yielding at least 6 micrograms per sample. The percentages of naive CD45RAhigh/CD27high T cells were determined by flow cytometry on a PBMC aliquot from every donor.

The sequenced sample consisted of blood. The TCR originated in a woman aged 18-29 years in good health. The V and J genes are TRBV6-6 and TRBJ2-1; a confident D gene designation cannot be given. The CDR3 region: CASSYVSNEQFF. The nucleotides are TGTGCCAGCAGTTACGTGAGCAATGAGCAGTTCTTC.